This entry describes one TCR beta chain. Its antigen target is currently unknown. Base qualities are not recorded, but no much larger clone differs from it by a single base. A distance of 10 bases separates the germline ends of V and J, which lose 1 base and 7 bases respectively. For CDR1 and CDR2, the germline V gene (reference sequence) lists SEHNR and FQNEAQ. The CDR3, from cysteine to phenylalanine, totals 13 residues. The kept DNA is CDR3 alone, 39 bases in frame from the first base. The data stem from a study of immune evolution from preneoplasia to lung adenocarcinoma (dated by TCRdb to the early 2020s). Concerning the study at large: HLA loss of heterozygosity was found in approximately 7% of AIS, roughly 16% of MIA and under 40% of ADC lesions, and in no AAH lesions. POLYSOLVER was used to infer class I HLA alleles from exome data, and LOHHLA was used to detect allele-specific HLA loss. The immune data were integrated with whole exome sequencing and methylation data from the same cohort of nodules. Resected precursor lesions (AAH, AIS, MIA) and invasive adenocarcinomas were each compared against paired morphologically normal lung tissue. The study profiled immune contexture across lung adenocarcinoma precursors and invasive adenocarcinoma using immune gene expression, TCR sequencing and multiplex immunofluorescence. The study reported that around 100 samples were used for TCR sequencing. The sample size depended on which specimens were available, not on a prior power calculation. A total of around 50 patients with pulmonary nodules who underwent surgical resection were included in the overall cohort. The TCR sequencing data were obtained from 51 patients.

General study outcomes and caveats: Compared with EGFR-mutant or double wild-type lesions, KRAS-mutant nodules had the highest T cell clonality. The findings were based on association rather than direct causation, and larger cohorts with long-term follow-up and longitudinal biopsies were deemed needed. All patients were from Japan and China, so applicability to Western populations was uncertain. Normal lung showed the highest clonality, whereas later-stage lesions appeared to have higher T cell density and diversity but lower clonality. Normal lung had the highest top T cell clone frequencies, and these frequencies appeared to fall progressively from AAH through AIS, MIA and invasive adenocarcinoma.

Resection was performed on patients in Japan or China between 2014 and 2017. Two lung cancer pathologists independently reviewed H&E slides to confirm the histologic diagnosis of every case. For nucleic acid extraction, premalignant or tumor cells were enriched by macro-dissection following pathologic assessment. FFPE tissue was used for DNA isolation with the AllPrep DNA/RNA FFPE Kit. The immunoSEQ hsTCRbeta Kit was used to sequence TCR beta CDR3 regions from DNA. On the authors' methods: The ImmunoSEQ Analyzer was used to analyse the TCR sequencing data. T cell clonality was defined as 1 minus Pielou's evenness, calculated on productive rearrangements. To measure T cell diversity, the inverse Simpson index was applied to productive templates. T cell density was defined as TCR beta template counts normalized to usable DNA, with usable DNA estimated by amplification and sequencing of housekeeping genes. Two-sided Kruskal-Wallis tests were used to compare TCR metrics across histologic stages. What TCRdb holds here is the immuneACCESS table cut down to in-frame rearrangements. Part of the clones is not present; checked against another copy, under half of the missing clones reflect an unresolved V gene, and the others are unexplained. Clonal size and the V and J genes are those of that table, whereas D and trimming came from the DNA. In all, the sample holds 9,500 to 11,000 clones, and around three quarters of those were seen once. 4.8% of the sample is in the top ten clones.

Recombination linked TRBV7-9 to TRBJ1-2; perhaps TRBD1 is the D gene, with 6 bases matching. Sequenced: FFPE minimally invasive lung adenocarcinoma tissue. This specimen's cell subset or site label, interpreted: micro-invasive lung adenocarcinoma (MIA). This TCR derives from a person aged 65 to 79 with lung adenocarcinoma. In nucleotide form, the sequence is TGTGCCAGCAGCTTAGGATCGGGGGCTGGCTACACCTTC. It translates to CASSLGSGAGYTF.